The sequence of this T cell receptor (beta chain) was determined in a study of blood T cell repertoires in COVID-19. Whole-study context: Sources were T cells, B-cell-depleted T cells, or PBMCs; the material itself was cDNA or gDNA.

The length of the CDR3 is 15 residues. V was cut by 5 bases and J by 0 bases, with 13 bases left in between. Germline loops: CDR1 MDHEN, CDR2 SYDVKM. Assay used: immunoSEQ multiplex PCR; TCRdb lists only in-frame clones, some missing. The sample holds hundreds of thousands of clones, around 83% seen once. This receptor was taken from a man older than 75 with acute or convalescent COVID-19. This rearrangement joins TRBV28 to TRBJ1-1; unclear D gene. The sample was peripheral blood. CDR3 nucleotides: TGTGCCAGCAGTCAACTTAGACTTATGAACACTGAAGCTTTCTTT. It yields the protein CASSQLRLMNTEAFF.